This T cell receptor beta chain was recorded in a study of shared clonotypes between healthy human individuals. A note on this clone: Its specificity is not known.

The data were produced by immunoSEQ multiplex PCR, yet TCRdb's version contains in-frame clones alone and is incomplete. This sample carries fewer than 3 million clones, less than 95% of them seen once, and the ten largest clones take approximately 0.39%. Study donors comprised healthy, HIV-negative adults devoid of recent acute infection or vaccination. The donor cohort consisted entirely of Caucasian adults residing in Nashville, Tennessee. V gave up 4 bases and J gave up 4 bases; unmatched junction bases: 6. The CDR3 consists of 14 residues. Germline V gives CDR1 LNHDA, CDR2 SQIVND (reference sequence). Notes on the study in general: A handful of donors shared 4.5% to 6.5% of their naive CD4 clonotypes. Clonotype sharing across donors was expected to vary with sequencing depth.

This rearrangement joins TRBV19 to TRBJ2-5, with TRBD2 identical over 7 bases. This TCR was sampled from a man in his late teens or twenties in good health. Some clones in this sample may be carry-over from other donors' samples. Input material: naive CD4+ T cells from PBMCs. The subset is: CD45RA+ positively selected. CDR3 in amino acids: CASSTFGGGETQYF. CDR3 coding DNA: TGTGCCAGTAGTACCTTTGGGGGGGGAGAGACCCAGTACTTC.